A selection of T cell receptor beta chains follows, all from one sample in a study of PD-L1 blockade in urothelial cancer. Measured with immunoSEQ multiplex PCR; TCRdb has only the in-frame clones, and not every one. Of roughly 42,000 clones in the sample, 70% to 85% were seen once. The input for sequencing was PBMCs, taken around atezolizumab (anti-PD-L1) treatment. These receptors came from a man in his sixties or seventies with urothelial cancer. CDR3s include the opening cysteine and the closing phenylalanine or tryptophan. A D gene is named only where the DNA matches it firmly. Not all rows give a size; the values are once, few, many and, for expanded clones, a class.

d_gene	j_gene	abundance	v_gene	CDR3nt	CDR3aa
TRBD1	TRBJ1-5	NA	TRBV7-6	TGTGCCAGCAGCGAGGGACAGGGGCCCAATCAGCCCCAGCATTTT	CASSEGQGPNQPQHF
NA	TRBJ1-4	NA	TRBV18	TGTGCCAGCTCATCGACGGGGGTTCTTAATGAAAAACTGTTTTTT	CASSSTGVLNEKLFF
TRBD2	TRBJ2-3	NA	TRBV9	TGTGCCAGCAGTCGACTAGCGGGAGATAGTACAACAGATACGCAGTATTTT	CASSRLAGDSTTDTQYF
NA	TRBJ2-2	once	TRBV4-3	TGCGCCAGCAGCCGCGAACAGCACACCGGGGAGCTGTTTTTT	CASSREQHTGELFF
NA	TRBJ1-1	NA	TRBV27	TGTGCCAGCATAGGTGGAGGGAACACTGAAGCTTTCTTT	CASIGGGNTEAFF
TRBD2	TRBJ2-1	few	TRBV27	TGTGCCAGCAGTCCAGGACTAGTGTTAAGCTCCTACAATGAGCAGTTCTTC	CASSPGLVLSSYNEQFF
TRBD1	TRBJ2-7	NA	TRBV7-9	TGTGCCAGCAGCTTAGGAAGGGTACCGGGACAGTCCTCTTCCTTC	CASSLGRVPGQSSSF
NA	TRBJ1-3	NA	TRBV9	TGTGCCAGCAGCGTAGCTCACCAGGGTCTATCTGGAAACACCATATATTTT	CASSVAHQGLSGNTIYF
TRBD1	TRBJ2-7	NA	TRBV19	TGTGCCAGTAGTATGGCTTTCTGGGACAGCTCCTACGAGCAGTACTTC	CASSMAFWDSSYEQYF
TRBD2	TRBJ2-3	few	TRBV7-2	TGTGCCAGCAGCTTAGACCTTTTAGCGGGATCGTTCACAGATACGCAGTATTTT	CASSLDLLAGSFTDTQYF
TRBD2	TRBJ2-1	few	TRBV19	TGTGCCGGCAGACTAGCCGAGCAGTTCTTC	CAGRLAEQFF
NA	TRBJ2-3	once	TRBV21-1	TGTGCCAGCAGTCCGCCGCGAACAGGGGGATTGGCAGATACGCAGTATTTT	CASSPPRTGGLADTQYF
NA	TRBJ1-3	once	TRBV5-5	TGCGCCAGCAGCCAAGATTTACAGGTGTGGGGAAACACCATATATTTT	CASSQDLQVWGNTIYF
NA	TRBJ2-7	NA	TRBV11-3	TGTGCCGGCCTGCTGACAGGACCCTTCGAGCAGTACTTC	CAGLLTGPFEQYF
TRBD1	TRBJ2-7	NA	TRBV5-1	TGCGCCAGCAGCCGACAGGGGGGGGCCTACGAGCAGTACTTC	CASSRQGGAYEQYF
NA	TRBJ2-5	NA	TRBV7-2	TGTGCCAGCAGCCGGGACCGAGGGAGGGAGACCCAGTACTTC	CASSRDRGRETQYF
NA	TRBJ1-3	NA	TRBV5-1	TGCGCCAGCAGCGATCAGGGTTCTGGAAACACCATATATTTT	CASSDQGSGNTIYF
NA	TRBJ1-1	NA	TRBV11-3	TGTGCCAGCAGCTTAGAACCCAGGACTGAAGCTTTCTTT	CASSLEPRTEAFF
NA	TRBJ1-1	NA	TRBV29-1	TGCAGCGTTGGGGACACGAAGAACACTGAAGCTTTCTTT	CSVGDTKNTEAFF
NA	TRBJ1-2	NA	TRBV21-1	TGTGCCAGCAGCAAAAATACGACAGGGGTTCACTATGGCTACACCTTC	CASSKNTTGVHYGYTF
TRBD1	TRBJ2-2	NA	TRBV5-6	TGTGCCAGCAGTTCGGACAGGGATAACACCGGGGAGCTGTTTTTT	CASSSDRDNTGELFF
TRBD1	TRBJ1-2	NA	TRBV7-9	TGTGCCAGCAGCCAGACAGGGTCGAATGGCTACACCTTC	CASSQTGSNGYTF
NA	TRBJ1-5	NA	TRBV19	TGTGCCAGTAGTAAAGGATCCAGGGTCGGAAGCAATCAGCCCCAGCATTTT	CASSKGSRVGSNQPQHF
TRBD1	TRBJ1-4	once	TRBV7-2	TGTGCCAGCAGCTCCCGGGACAGGGGGAGAAATGATGAAAAACTGTTTTTT	CASSSRDRGRNDEKLFF
NA	TRBJ2-7	NA	TRBV11-2	TGTGCCAGCAGCTTAGGTGGGACACCGGTGGAGCAGTACTTC	CASSLGGTPVEQYF
NA	TRBJ1-2	NA	TRBV4-1	TGCGCCAGCACCCCCGATCGGGGGAACTATGGCTACACCTTC	CASTPDRGNYGYTF
NA	TRBJ1-5	NA	TRBV7-2	TGTGCCAGCAGCTTAGGGGGCGGCGGGGGCAATCAGCCCCAGCATTTT	CASSLGGGGGNQPQHF
TRBD1	TRBJ1-1	few	TRBV5-8	TGTGCCAGCAGCTCGAGGACAGGGTTGAACACTGAAGCTTTCTTT	CASSSRTGLNTEAFF
NA	TRBJ2-1	NA	TRBV6-1	TGTGCCAGCAGTCCGACAGGTTCTTACAATGAGCAGTTCTTC	CASSPTGSYNEQFF
TRBD2	TRBJ2-1	few	TRBV6-1	TGTGCCAGCAGTACTAGCGGGTTCTCCTACAATGAGCAGTTCTTC	CASSTSGFSYNEQFF
NA	TRBJ2-5	NA	TRBV27	TGTGCCAGCAGTTCCCTTCGTTCGTTCGAATCTATTGGAGAGACCCAGTACTTC	CASSSLRSFESIGETQYF
NA	TRBJ2-3	NA	TRBV6-1	TGTGCCGGCTGGCAGGATACGCAGTATTTT	CAGWQDTQYF
TRBD1	TRBJ2-3	NA	TRBV11-1	TGTGCCAGCAGCTATTTAGGACAGGGGGGCACAGATACGCAGTATTTT	CASSYLGQGGTDTQYF
TRBD2	TRBJ2-1	once	TRBV7-2	TGTGCCAGCAGGGACCGGGACTATAAAGTCCACAATGAGCAGTTCTTC	CASRDRDYKVHNEQFF
TRBD1	TRBJ2-7	NA	TRBV6-1	TGTGCCAGCAGTCTGAAGACAGGGGGGTCCTACGAGCAGTACTTC	CASSLKTGGSYEQYF
TRBD2	TRBJ2-3	NA	TRBV19	TGTGCCAGTAGCCTAGCGGGAGGGCCTATTGACACAGATACGCAGTATTTT	CASSLAGGPIDTDTQYF
NA	TRBJ2-6	NA	TRBV9	TGTGCCAGCAGCGTGGTACGCAGCTCTGGGGCCAACGTCCTGACTTTC	CASSVVRSSGANVLTF
NA	TRBJ1-1	few	TRBV2	TGTGCCAGCACTCGACAGAGATACACTGAAGCTTTCTTT	CASTRQRYTEAFF
NA	TRBJ1-1	NA	TRBV7-6	TGTGCCAGCAGCTTAGAGGGGCCAAGGACTGAAGCTTTCTTT	CASSLEGPRTEAFF
NA	TRBJ2-3	once	TRBV29-1	TGCAGCGTTGAAGATGAATCGGCGAGACTTACAGATACGCAGTATTTT	CSVEDESARLTDTQYF